This TCR beta chain was sequenced for a study of OX40 agonist ivuxolimab in advanced cancers. Deletions cut 4 bases from V and 0 bases from J, with 12 bases between. Germline loops: CDR1 KGHSH, CDR2 LQKENI. The CDR3 has 16 residues. Here immunoSEQ multiplex PCR was the method, and the copy in TCRdb shows in-frame clones only, minus some. Among 55,000 to 80,000 clones listed, 80% to 85% were seen once. This chain links TRBV18 with TRBJ1-4; D remains ambiguous. The source material was CD4+ or CD8+ T cells sorted from blood, sampled in a trial of the OX40 agonist ivuxolimab. This clonotype was sampled from an adult with an advanced solid tumor such as melanoma, head and neck, liver or kidney cancer. The CDR3 DNA reads as TGTGCCAGCTCACAACGGACTGCAGCAACTAATGAAAAACTGTTTTTT. Encoded protein: CASSQRTAATNEKLFF. Using reference TRBV18 and TRBJ1-4 for the parts outside the CDR3, the full variable domain is NAGVMQNPRHLVRRRGQEARLRCSPMKGHSHVYWYRQLPEEGLKFMVYLQKENIIDESGMPKERFSAEFPKEGPSILRIQQVVRGDSAAYFCASSQRTAATNEKLFFGSGTQLSVL.